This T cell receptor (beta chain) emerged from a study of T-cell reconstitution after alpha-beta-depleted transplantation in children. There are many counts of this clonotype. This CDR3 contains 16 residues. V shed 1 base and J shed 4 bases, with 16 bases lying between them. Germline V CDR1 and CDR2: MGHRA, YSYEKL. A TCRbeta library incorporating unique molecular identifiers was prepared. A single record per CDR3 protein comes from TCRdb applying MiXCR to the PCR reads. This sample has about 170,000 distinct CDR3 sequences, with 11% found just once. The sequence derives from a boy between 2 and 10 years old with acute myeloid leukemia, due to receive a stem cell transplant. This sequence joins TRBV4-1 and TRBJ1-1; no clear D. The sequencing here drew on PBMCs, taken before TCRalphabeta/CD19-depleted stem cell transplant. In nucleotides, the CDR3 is TGCGCCAGCAGCCAAGTTGGGTGGGAGGGATCCACTGAAGCTTTCTTT. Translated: CASSQVGWEGSTEAFF.